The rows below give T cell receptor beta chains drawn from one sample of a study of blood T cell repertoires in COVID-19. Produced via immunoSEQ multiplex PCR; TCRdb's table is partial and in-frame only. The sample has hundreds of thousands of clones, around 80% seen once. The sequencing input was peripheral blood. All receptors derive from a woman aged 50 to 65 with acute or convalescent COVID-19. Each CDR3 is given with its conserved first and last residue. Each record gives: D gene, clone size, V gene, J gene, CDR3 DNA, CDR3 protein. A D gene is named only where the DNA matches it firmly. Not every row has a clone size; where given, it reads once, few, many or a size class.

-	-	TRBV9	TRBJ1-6	TGTGCCAGCAGCGCCTCCCTCGGTTCACCCCTCCACTTT	CASSASLGSPLHF
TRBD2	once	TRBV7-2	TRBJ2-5	TGTGCCAGCAGCCCGGGACTAGCGGGAGAGACCCAGTACTTC	CASSPGLAGETQYF
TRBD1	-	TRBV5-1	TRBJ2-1	TGCGCCAGCAGCTTACCGACAGGGGATGAGCAGTTCTTC	CASSLPTGDEQFF
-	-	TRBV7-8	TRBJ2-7	TGTGCCAGCAGCGCCAGCGGCGTCAGCTCCTACGAGCAGTACTTC	CASSASGVSSYEQYF
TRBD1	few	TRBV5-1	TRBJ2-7	TGCGCCAGCAGCTCCGGGACAGGGGGTCCCCACGAGCAGTACTTC	CASSSGTGGPHEQYF
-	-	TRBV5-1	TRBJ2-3	TGCGCCAGCAGCTTGGTTACTACGGGGAGCACAGATACGCAGTATTTT	CASSLVTTGSTDTQYF
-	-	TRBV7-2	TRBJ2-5	TGTGCCAGCAAGTTCGTGGGGGGGCGGGAGACCCAGTACTTC	CASKFVGGRETQYF
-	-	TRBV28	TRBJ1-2	TGTGCCAGCACCCGAACGGCTCCTCGGGACTATGGCTACACCTTC	CASTRTAPRDYGYTF
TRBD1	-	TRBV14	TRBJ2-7	TGTGCCAGCAGCCAAGATGGGACAGGCATTAGGGGCGAGCAGTACTTC	CASSQDGTGIRGEQYF
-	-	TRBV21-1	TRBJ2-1	TGTGCCAGCAGGGACCGGGACAACTACAATGAGCAGTTCTTC	CASRDRDNYNEQFF
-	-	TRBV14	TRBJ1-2	TGTGCCAGCAGCCCTGGGACGGGAGCGGGCTACACCTTC	CASSPGTGAGYTF
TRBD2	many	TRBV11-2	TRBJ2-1	TGTGCCAGCAGCCTCCGAGGCGGGAGAGTCCCCGGGGGTGAGCAGTTCTTC	CASSLRGGRVPGGEQFF
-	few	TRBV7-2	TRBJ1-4	TGTGCCAGCAGCTTATCGACTGGGAGGGAACTGTTTTTT	CASSLSTGRELFF
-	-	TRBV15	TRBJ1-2	TGTGCCACCAGCAGAGATTTAATGGGGGCCATACCCTACTATGGCTACACCTTC	CATSRDLMGAIPYYGYTF
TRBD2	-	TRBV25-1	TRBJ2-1	TGTGCCAGCAGTGCACCCATAGCGGGCGCCTACAATGAGCAGTTCTTC	CASSAPIAGAYNEQFF
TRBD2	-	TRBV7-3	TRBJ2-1	TGTGCCAGCAGCTTAAGTCCTAGCGGGATAAATGAGCAGTTCTTC	CASSLSPSGINEQFF
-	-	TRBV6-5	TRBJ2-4	TGTGCCAGCAGTTACCCACCCGGAAACATTCAGTACTTC	CASSYPPGNIQYF
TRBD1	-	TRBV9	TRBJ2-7	TGTGCCAGCAGCCCGTGGACAGGGGACGAGCAGTACTTC	CASSPWTGDEQYF
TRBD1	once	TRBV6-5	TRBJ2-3	TGTGCCAGCAACCGACAGGGGTTAGATACGCAGTATTTT	CASNRQGLDTQYF
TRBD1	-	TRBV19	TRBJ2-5	TGTGCCAGTAGTATTTCGGGACAGGGGGCGTTCGAGACCCAGTACTTC	CASSISGQGAFETQYF
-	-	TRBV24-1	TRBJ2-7	TGTGCCACCAGTGATATTCAGGGTTTCGAGCAGTACTTC	CATSDIQGFEQYF
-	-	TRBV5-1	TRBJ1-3	TGCGCCAGCAGCTTGGGAGAGGGTTTAGGAAACACCATATATTTT	CASSLGEGLGNTIYF
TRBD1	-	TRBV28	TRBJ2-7	TGTGCCAGCGGCCGGGACAGGGGCGGCTACGAGCAGTACTTC	CASGRDRGGYEQYF
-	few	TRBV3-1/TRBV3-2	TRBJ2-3	TGTGCCAGCAGCCCTTTGGGGGCAGGCGCAGATACGCAGTATTTT	CASSPLGAGADTQYF
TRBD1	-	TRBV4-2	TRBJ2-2	TGTGCCAGCAGCCAACCCCGACAGGGGGCGAACACCGGGGAGCTGTTTTTT	CASSQPRQGANTGELFF
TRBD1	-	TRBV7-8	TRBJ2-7	TGTGCCAGCAGCTCGAGGACAGGGGACATTACCGAGCAGTACTTC	CASSSRTGDITEQYF
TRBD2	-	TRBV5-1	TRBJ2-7	TGCGCCAGCAGCTTGGCCGGCGGGAGGGGCTACGAGCAGTACTTC	CASSLAGGRGYEQYF
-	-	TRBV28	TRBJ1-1	TGTGCCAGCAGTTTGAAGGACAGACTGAACACTGAAGCTTTCTTT	CASSLKDRLNTEAFF
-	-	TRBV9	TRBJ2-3	TGTGCCAGCAGCGCATCGATGGTGGGGGGAGTGGGAGATACGCAGTATTTT	CASSASMVGGVGDTQYF
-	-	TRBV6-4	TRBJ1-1	TGTGCCAGCAGTGACAGGGGTGGAACTGAAGCTTTCTTT	CASSDRGGTEAFF
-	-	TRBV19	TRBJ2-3	TGTGCCAGTAAAGGGGGGACAGTTCAGCGGGATACGCAGTATTTT	CASKGGTVQRDTQYF
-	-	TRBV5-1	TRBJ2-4	TGCGCCAGCAGCTTGGCCTTGGATGGTAGGACCCGAGGGAACATTCAGTACTTC	CASSLALDGRTRGNIQYF
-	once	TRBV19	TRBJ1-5	TGTGCCAGTACCTTAACCGGGACATACCGGAGTCAGCCCCAGCATTTT	CASTLTGTYRSQPQHF
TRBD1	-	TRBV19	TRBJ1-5	TGTGCCAGTAGAGAGACAGGGGCCCTTAATCAGCCCCAGCATTTT	CASRETGALNQPQHF
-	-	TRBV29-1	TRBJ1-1	TGCAGCGTTGCCTACGGGGGCACTGAAGCTTTCTTT	CSVAYGGTEAFF
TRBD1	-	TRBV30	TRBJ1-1	TGTGCCTGGAGTCAACCGGGACAGGGTGAATCTTTCTTT	CAWSQPGQGESFF
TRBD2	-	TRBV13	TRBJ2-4	TGTGCCAGCAGCCCGCGGGAGAAGAGGATTCAGTACTTC	CASSPREKRIQYF
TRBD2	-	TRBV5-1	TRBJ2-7	TGCGCCAGCAGCACGCCGGGACTAGCGGGAGCCTCTACCTACGAGCAGTACTTC	CASSTPGLAGASTYEQYF
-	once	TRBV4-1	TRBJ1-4	TGCGCCAGCAGCCCAGGGGCCCTTGAGGGGGAAAAACTGTTTTTT	CASSPGALEGEKLFF
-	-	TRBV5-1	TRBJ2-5	TGCGCCAGCAGCTTGGTGTCAGGGCAGTACCAAGAGACCCAGTACTTC	CASSLVSGQYQETQYF
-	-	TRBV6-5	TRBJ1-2	TGTGCCAGCAGGTCACAGGGTTGGAACTATGGCTACACCTTC	CASRSQGWNYGYTF